This is a list of T cell receptor beta chains from one sample in a study of T cells expressing NK-cell markers. TCRdb derives one entry per CDR3 protein from the 5' RACE reads, leaving out DNA. This repertoire comprises roughly 770 distinct CDR3 sequences; its ten largest clones make up about four fifths. What was sequenced was blood T cells: a sorted CD56 or NKG2C T cell subset, CD4+ or CD8+ T cells, or bulk PBMC T cells (not recorded which). These receptors were collected from a man between 18 and 69 years old in good health. CDR3s include the opening cysteine and the closing phenylalanine or tryptophan. Size values are once, few and many counts, or a class for expanded clones, and some rows have none.

v_call	clone_size	cdr3_length	j_call	cdr3_aa
TRBV5-1	NA	16	TRBJ2-4	CASSLVGTGPKNIQYF
TRBV5-4	NA	17	TRBJ2-1	CASSLGEGTGPYNEQFF
TRBV6-5	NA	16	TRBJ1-4	CASSYSTAPQNEKLFF
TRBV5-5	medium-sized	16	TRBJ2-2	CASSLFGRYNTGELFF
TRBV5-1	medium-sized	12	TRBJ2-1	CASRFGVSALFF
TRBV6-1	NA	17	TRBJ1-5	CASSEGDRAGWWQPQHF
TRBV18	NA	15	TRBJ1-1	CASSPLIWGNTEAFF
TRBV28	NA	14	TRBJ1-5	CASSLSRGKQPQHF
TRBV27	NA	16	TRBJ1-1	CASSLYPGMLNTEAFF
TRBV27	medium-sized	13	TRBJ2-7	CASSPGRRFEQYF
TRBV27	medium-sized	15	TRBJ1-5	CASRIDGYSNQPQHF
TRBV6-5	medium-sized	12	TRBJ1-2	CASRPSNYGYTF
TRBV7-9	medium-sized	15	TRBJ2-2	CASSLRDKSTGELFF
TRBV18	NA	18	TRBJ2-6	CASSPPDSGRAGANVLTF
TRBV6-5	NA	18	TRBJ1-2	CAAKGERALLRANYGYTF
TRBV20-1	medium-sized	11	TRBJ2-3	CSARGSVTQYF
TRBV2	NA	17	TRBJ2-4	CASSEGTGGIAKNIQYF
TRBV10-3	NA	14	TRBJ1-1	CAISAQAPNTEAFF
TRBV7-8	NA	15	TRBJ1-2	CASSLRPTRYYGYTF
TRBV4-1	medium-sized	17	TRBJ1-2	CASSHLLRDAKTGGYTF
TRBV28	large	14	TRBJ2-5	CASSRALGAETQYF
TRBV28	NA	14	TRBJ2-5	CASSLCNFQETQYF